The 21 T cell receptor beta chains presented below share a single source sample, sequenced in a study of technical replicates of blood from a few donors. Measured with immunoSEQ multiplex PCR; TCRdb has only the in-frame clones, and not every one. The repertoire includes 79,000 or so clones, just under 95% of them detected once, and approximately 0.35% sits in the top ten. Sequencing input: T cells isolated from PBMCs. Receptor source: a human donor in good health.

This clone occurred a few times. The gene calls are TRBV5-6 and TRBJ1-3; D gene unclear. V was shortened by 3 bases and J by 6 bases, with 4 bases between the two germline ends. The length of the CDR3 is 11 residues. The germline gives CDR1 SGHDT, CDR2 YYEEEE. The CDR3 DNA follows: TGTGCCAGCAGCTACTTAAACACCATATATTTT. Its protein is CASSYLNTIYF. The variable domain in full, completed from reference TRBV5-6 and TRBJ1-3, reads DAGVTQSPTHLIKTRGQQVTLRCSPKSGHDTVSWYQQALGQGPQFIFQYYEEEERQRGNFPDRFSGHQFPNYSSELNVNALLLGDSALYLCASSYLNTIYFGEGSWLTVV.

CDR3 nucleotide sequence: TGTGCCTGGCGGACTAGCGGGACCATCGAGCAGTACTTC. Amino acids: CAWRTSGTIEQYF. The genes are TRBV30 and TRBJ2-7; TRBD2 aligns across 12 bases. The CDR3 spans 13 residues. With V trimmed by 5 bases and J by 6 bases, 5 bases remained unmatched. CDR1 and CDR2 (germline): GTSNPN, SVGIG (reference sequence).

The chain uses TRBV19 and TRBJ2-7; D remains ambiguous. Trimming left V 10 bases short and J 2 bases short, with 18 bases between. The CDR3 runs 14 residues. The germline gives CDR1 LNHDA, CDR2 SQIVND (reference sequence). CDR3 nucleotides: TGTGCCACCAAAGACACCATTGGAACCTACGAGCAGTACTTC. This encodes CATKDTIGTYEQYF.

This chain connects TRBV7-2 to TRBJ2-7; TRBD2 matches 14 bases. V shed 4 bases and J 5 bases; nucleotides not matched to a gene: 4. The germline gives CDR1 SGHTA, CDR2 FQGNSA. The length of the CDR3 is 15 residues. In nucleotides, the CDR3 is TGTGCCAGCAGCTGGCTGGGACTAGCGGGAGACGAGCAGTACTTC. This encodes CASSWLGLAGDEQYF.

This sequence joins TRBV29-1 and TRBJ1-1; 7 positions agree with TRBD1. The germline V gene encodes CDR1 SQVTM and CDR2 ANQGSEA. J was trimmed by 2 bases and V by 5 bases; bases with no gene match: 5. The CDR3 sequence is 13 residues long. CDR3 coding DNA: TGCAGCGTTAGACAGGGAAGTAACACTGAAGCTTTCTTT. As protein: CSVRQGSNTEAFF.

The chain combines TRBV5-1 with TRBJ1-1, with D perhaps matching TRBD1 (6 bases). Trimming pared 7 bases from V and 3 bases from J, leaving 19 bases between. Germline CDR1 and CDR2: SGHRS and YFSETQ. The CDR3 consists of 15 residues. CDR3: CASGPLLTGHTEAFF. The CDR3 nucleotides read TGCGCCAGCGGCCCTCTCCTGACAGGACACACTGAAGCTTTCTTT.

J is TRBJ2-7 and V is TRBV10-2, with a tentative D call TRBD1 (6 bases). The V gene's germline CDR1 is WSHSY and CDR2 SAAADI. The CDR3 has 14 amino acids. V lost 0 bases and J 6 bases, leaving 12 bases between the germline ends. DNA for the CDR3: TGCGCCAGCAGTGAGTCGCTTTGGGGGCGCGAGCAGTACTTC. It translates to CASSESLWGREQYF.

This clone was counted between two and nine times. This chain joins TRBV27 and TRBJ1-2, with TRBD1 matching over 10 bases. Germline V gene sequence: CDR1 MNHEY, CDR2 SMNVEV (reference sequence). V trimming: 6 bases; J trimming: 4 bases; junction bases outside the gene matches: 5. The CDR3 contains 14 residues. The chain's CDR3 is CASSRDRGFYGYTF. CDR3 sequence (DNA): TGTGCCAGCAGCCGGGACAGGGGCTTCTATGGCTACACCTTC.

This CDR3 reads CASSLPARDRGDIETQYF. CDR3 sequence (DNA): TGTGCCAGCAGCCTTCCCGCCAGGGACAGGGGCGACATTGAGACCCAGTACTTC. This rearrangement joins TRBV11-1 to TRBJ2-5, with 10 bases lining up with TRBD1. V shed 5 bases, J shed 5 bases, and the junction held 17 bases outside the gene matches. This CDR3 region has 18 residues. Per the germline V gene, CDR1 is SGHAT and CDR2 is FQDESV (reference sequence).

The V gene is TRBV7-9, the J gene TRBJ1-1; no clear D gene. This CDR3 spans 11 amino acids. V lost 7 bases and J 4 bases, leaving 7 bases between the germline ends. Germline loops: CDR1 SEHNR, CDR2 FQNEAQ (reference sequence). The CDR3, as DNA: TGTGCCAGCAACCCAGGCACTGAAGCTTTCTTT. Its protein is CASNPGTEAFF.

As DNA, the CDR3 is TGTGCCTGGAGTGTACAAAAAGTGGCAGGCTGGCACACTGAAGCTTTCTTT. Amino acid sequence: CAWSVQKVAGWHTEAFF. The chain links TRBV30 to TRBJ1-1; D not certain. The CDR3 length is 17 residues. The germline V gene encodes CDR1 GTSNPN and CDR2 SVGIG (reference sequence). V was clipped by 0 bases and J by 3 bases, with 20 bases between them.

The V gene is TRBV4-1, the J gene TRBJ1-5; D might be TRBD1 (5 bases). From germline, CDR1 is MGHRA and CDR2 YSYEKL. CDR3 length equals 15 residues. The V gene lost 1 base and the J gene lost 0 bases, with 7 bases spanning the gap. The CDR3 DNA reads as TGCGCCAGCAGCCAAGCAGGGAATAGCAATCAGCCCCAGCATTTT. It translates to CASSQAGNSNQPQHF.

The J gene is TRBJ1-1, the V gene TRBV5-8; D perhaps matches TRBD1 (6 bases). The CDR3 totals 14 residues. CDR1 and CDR2 (germline): SGHTS, YDEGEE. Between the trimmed V and J ends, which lost 0 bases and 7 bases, there was a span of 13 bases. The CDR3 DNA reads TGTGCCAGCAGCTTGGCATGGACAGCTCTTGAAGCTTTCTTT. This encodes CASSLAWTALEAFF.

This clone is a singleton in its sample. This chain links TRBV6-4 with TRBJ2-2; D unresolved. Germline values: CDR1 MRHNA, CDR2 SNTAGT. Trimming removed 4 bases from V and 6 bases from J, with 12 bases in between. CDR3 length equals 14 residues. This CDR3 reads CASSVSRSPGELFF. In DNA, the CDR3 is TGTGCCAGCAGTGTATCGAGGTCCCCCGGGGAGCTGTTTTTT.

This chain links TRBV19 with TRBJ2-7; tentative D call: TRBD1 (5 bases). This CDR3 has 13 residues. The germline V and J ends were trimmed by 4 bases and 6 bases, with 13 bases remaining between them. Germline CDR1 reads LNHDA; CDR2 reads SQIVND (reference sequence). CDR3 sequence reads: CASSSAQDSEQYF. DNA of the CDR3: TGTGCCAGTAGTAGTGCCCAAGACAGCGAGCAGTACTTC.

The chain uses TRBV18 and TRBJ2-3; perhaps TRBD2 as D (6 bases). Germline CDR1 is KGHSH and CDR2 is LQKENI. The CDR3 has 16 residues. V was cut by 2 bases and J by 4 bases, with 16 bases left in between. In DNA, the CDR3 is TGTGCCAGCTCACCAAGGTGGTCCGGGAGATCAGATACGCAGTATTTT. It translates to CASSPRWSGRSDTQYF.

The V and J genes are TRBV5-1 and TRBJ1-1; 7 nucleotides agree with TRBD1. The CDR3 totals 14 residues. After removal of 0 bases from V and 6 bases from J, the junction contained 5 bases not matched to a gene. CDR1 and CDR2 (germline): SGHRS, YFSETQ. The CDR3 region is CASSLAQTGAEAFF. The CDR3 DNA follows: TGCGCCAGCAGCTTGGCCCAAACAGGGGCTGAAGCTTTCTTT.

The rearrangement joins TRBV9 to TRBJ2-7; 9 nucleotides align to TRBD1. Germline assignment: CDR1 SGDLS and CDR2 YYNGEE. The V gene end was trimmed by 0 bases and the J gene end by 6 bases; junction bases not matched to a gene: 7. This CDR3 is built from 15 residues. The CDR3 DNA is TGTGCCAGCAGCGTAGGAGGACAGGGGATCGTCGAGCAGTACTTC. Protein sequence: CASSVGGQGIVEQYF.

The J gene is TRBJ1-2, the V gene TRBV13, with a tentative D call TRBD1 (5 bases). CDR3 length: 14 residues. Trimming removed 6 bases from V and 2 bases from J, with 13 bases in between. Germline CDR1 reads PRHDT; CDR2 reads FYEKMQ (reference sequence). The chain's CDR3 is CASRGRGLNYGYTF. The DNA of the CDR3 is TGTGCCAGCAGGGGGCGGGGACTCAACTATGGCTACACCTTC. The entire variable domain, with the rest obtained from reference TRBV13 and TRBJ1-2, is as follows: AAGVIQSPRHLIKEKRETATLKCYPIPRHDTVYWYQQGPGQDPQFLISFYEKMQSDKGSIPDRFSAQQFSDYHSELNMSSLELGDSALYFCASRGRGLNYGYTFGSGTRLTVV.

This chain connects TRBV25-1 to TRBJ2-1, with D possibly matching TRBD2 (6 bases). CDR3 size: 13 residues. The germline V and J ends were trimmed by 6 bases and 11 bases, with 17 bases remaining between them. The germline V gene has CDR1 MGHDK and CDR2 SYGVNS. CDR3 coding DNA: TGTGCCAGCAGGGGGGGACCTAGTTTACAGCAGTTCTTC. Translation gives CASRGGPSLQQFF.

CDR3 loop: CASGGEGDTLPYEQYF. CDR3 nucleotides: TGTGCCAGCGGGGGGGAGGGCGACACCCTTCCCTACGAGCAGTACTTC. The rearrangement links TRBV11-3 to TRBJ2-7; 7 bases match TRBD2. The CDR3 is 16 amino acids. Germline CDR1 SGHNT, CDR2 YENEEA. Unmatched junction bases numbered 15, after V lost 8 bases and J lost 2 bases.